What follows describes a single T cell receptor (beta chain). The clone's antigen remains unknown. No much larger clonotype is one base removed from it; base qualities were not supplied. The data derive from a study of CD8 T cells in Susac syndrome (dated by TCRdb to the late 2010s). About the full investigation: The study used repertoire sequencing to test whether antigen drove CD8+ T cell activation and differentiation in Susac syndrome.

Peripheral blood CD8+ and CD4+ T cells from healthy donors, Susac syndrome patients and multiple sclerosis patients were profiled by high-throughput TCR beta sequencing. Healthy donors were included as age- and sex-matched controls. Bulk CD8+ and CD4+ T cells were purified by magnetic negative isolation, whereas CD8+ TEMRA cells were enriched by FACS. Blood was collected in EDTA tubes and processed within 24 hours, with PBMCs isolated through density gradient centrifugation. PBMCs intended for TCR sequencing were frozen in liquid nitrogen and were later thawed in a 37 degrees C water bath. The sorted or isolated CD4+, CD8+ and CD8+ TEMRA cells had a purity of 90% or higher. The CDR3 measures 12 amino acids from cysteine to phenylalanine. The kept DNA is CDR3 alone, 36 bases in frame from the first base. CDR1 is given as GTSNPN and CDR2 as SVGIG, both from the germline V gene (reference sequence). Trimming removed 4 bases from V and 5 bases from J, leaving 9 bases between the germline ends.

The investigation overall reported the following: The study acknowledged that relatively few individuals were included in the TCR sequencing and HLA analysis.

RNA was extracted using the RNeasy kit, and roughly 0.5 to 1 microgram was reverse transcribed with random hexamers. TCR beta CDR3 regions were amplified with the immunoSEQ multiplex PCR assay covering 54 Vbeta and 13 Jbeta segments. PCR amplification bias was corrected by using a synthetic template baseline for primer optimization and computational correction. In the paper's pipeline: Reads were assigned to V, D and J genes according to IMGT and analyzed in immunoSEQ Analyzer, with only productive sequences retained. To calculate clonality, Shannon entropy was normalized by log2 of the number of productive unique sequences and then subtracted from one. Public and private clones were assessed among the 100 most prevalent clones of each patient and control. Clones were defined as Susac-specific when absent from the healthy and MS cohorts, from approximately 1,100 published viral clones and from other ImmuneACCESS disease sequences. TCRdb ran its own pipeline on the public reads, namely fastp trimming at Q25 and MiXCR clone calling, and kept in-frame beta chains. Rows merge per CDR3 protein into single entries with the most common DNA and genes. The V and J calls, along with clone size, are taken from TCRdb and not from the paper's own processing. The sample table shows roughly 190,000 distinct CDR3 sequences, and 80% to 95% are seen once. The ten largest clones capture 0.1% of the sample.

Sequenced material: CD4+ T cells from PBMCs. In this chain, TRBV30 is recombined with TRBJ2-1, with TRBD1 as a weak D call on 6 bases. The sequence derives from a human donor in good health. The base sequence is TGTGCCTGGAAAGGACAGAACAATGAGCAGTTCTTC. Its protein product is CAWKGQNNEQFF.